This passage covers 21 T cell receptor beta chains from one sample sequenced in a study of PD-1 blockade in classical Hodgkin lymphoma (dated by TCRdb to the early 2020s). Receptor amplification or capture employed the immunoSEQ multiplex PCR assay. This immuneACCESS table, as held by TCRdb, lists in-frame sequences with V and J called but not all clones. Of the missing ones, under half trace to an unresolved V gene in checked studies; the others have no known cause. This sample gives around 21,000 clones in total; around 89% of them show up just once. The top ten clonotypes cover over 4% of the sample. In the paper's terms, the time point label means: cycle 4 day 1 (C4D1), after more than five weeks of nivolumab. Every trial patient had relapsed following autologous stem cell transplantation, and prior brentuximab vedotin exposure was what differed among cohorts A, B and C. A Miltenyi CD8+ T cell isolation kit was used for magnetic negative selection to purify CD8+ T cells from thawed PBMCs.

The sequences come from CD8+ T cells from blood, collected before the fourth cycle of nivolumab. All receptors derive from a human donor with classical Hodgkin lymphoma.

CDR3 region: CASSFENPMDTQYF. For the CDR3, the DNA is TGTGCCAGCAGTTTCGAGAATCCCATGGATACGCAGTATTTT. The chain has TRBV27 and TRBJ2-3; D gene ambiguous. The germline CDR1 and CDR2 sequences are MNHEY and SMNVEV (reference sequence). V shed 3 bases and J shed 6 bases, with 13 bases lying between them. The length of the CDR3 is 14 residues.

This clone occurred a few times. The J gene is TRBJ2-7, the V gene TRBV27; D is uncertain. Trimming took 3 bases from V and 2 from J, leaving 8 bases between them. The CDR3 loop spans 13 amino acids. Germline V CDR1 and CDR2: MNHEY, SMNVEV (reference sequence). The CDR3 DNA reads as TGTGCCAGCAGTTTGTACAGAGCCTACGAGCAGTACTTC. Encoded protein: CASSLYRAYEQYF.

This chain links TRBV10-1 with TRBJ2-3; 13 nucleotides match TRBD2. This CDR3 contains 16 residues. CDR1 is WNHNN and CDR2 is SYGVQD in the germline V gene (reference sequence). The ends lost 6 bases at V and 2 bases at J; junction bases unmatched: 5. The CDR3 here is CASSPGLAGYTDTQYF. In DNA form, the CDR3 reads TGCGCCAGCAGCCCGGGACTAGCGGGATACACAGATACGCAGTATTTT.

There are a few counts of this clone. The CDR3 DNA reads as TGTGCCAGCAGCCAGTTACAGTTTAACTATGGCTACACCTTC. Translated, it gives CASSQLQFNYGYTF. The chain is built from TRBV4-2 and TRBJ1-2, with D hard to call. V dropped 3 bases and J dropped 1 base, with 9 bases sitting between them. The CDR3 has 14 amino acids. Germline V CDR1 and CDR2: LGHNA, YNFKEQ.

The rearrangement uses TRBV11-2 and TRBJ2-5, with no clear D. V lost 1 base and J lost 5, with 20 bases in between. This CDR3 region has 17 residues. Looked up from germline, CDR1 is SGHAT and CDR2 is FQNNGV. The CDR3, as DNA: TGTGCCAGCAGCTTAGGGGTCCTTTTTGGAGCGCAGGAGACCCAGTACTTC. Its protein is CASSLGVLFGAQETQYF. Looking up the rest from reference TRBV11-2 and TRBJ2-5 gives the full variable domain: EAGVAQSPRYKIIEKRQSVAFWCNPISGHATLYWYQQILGQGPKLLIQFQNNGVVDDSQLPKDRFSAERLKGVDSTLKIQPAKLEDSAVYLCASSLGVLFGAQETQYFGPGTRLLVL.

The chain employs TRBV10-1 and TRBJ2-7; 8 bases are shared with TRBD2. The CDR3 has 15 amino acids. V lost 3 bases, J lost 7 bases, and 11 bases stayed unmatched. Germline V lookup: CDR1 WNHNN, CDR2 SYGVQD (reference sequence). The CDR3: CASSEFWTSSGEQYF. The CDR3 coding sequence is TGCGCCAGCAGTGAATTTTGGACTAGCTCTGGGGAGCAGTACTTC.

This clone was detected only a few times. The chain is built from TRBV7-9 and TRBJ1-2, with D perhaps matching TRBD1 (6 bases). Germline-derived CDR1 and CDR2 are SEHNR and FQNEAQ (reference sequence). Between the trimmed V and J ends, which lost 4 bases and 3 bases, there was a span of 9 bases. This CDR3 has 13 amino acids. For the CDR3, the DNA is TGTGCCAGCAGCTCACAGGGCTACTATGGCTACACCTTC. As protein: CASSSQGYYGYTF.

This CDR3 reads CASSIGLGYEQYF. The CDR3 nucleotides are TGTGCCAGCAGCATAGGTCTGGGATACGAGCAGTACTTC. The V call is TRBV27, the J call TRBJ2-7; D is ambiguous. Trimming removed 6 bases at V and 4 bases at J, with 13 bases between. The CDR3 contains 13 residues. Germline CDR1 reads MNHEY; CDR2 reads SMNVEV (reference sequence).

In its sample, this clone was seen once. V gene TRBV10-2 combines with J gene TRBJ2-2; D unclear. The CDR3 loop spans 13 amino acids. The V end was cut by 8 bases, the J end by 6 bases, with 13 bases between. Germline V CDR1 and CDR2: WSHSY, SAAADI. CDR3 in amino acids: CASLSPGAGELFF. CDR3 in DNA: TGCGCCAGCCTTTCCCCGGGTGCCGGGGAGCTGTTTTTT.

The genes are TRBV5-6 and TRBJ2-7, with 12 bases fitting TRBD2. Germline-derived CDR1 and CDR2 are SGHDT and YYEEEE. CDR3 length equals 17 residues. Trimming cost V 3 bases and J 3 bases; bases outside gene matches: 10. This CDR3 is CASSSWTSGTSFYEQYF. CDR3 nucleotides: TGTGCCAGCAGCTCCTGGACTAGCGGGACGAGTTTCTACGAGCAGTACTTC.

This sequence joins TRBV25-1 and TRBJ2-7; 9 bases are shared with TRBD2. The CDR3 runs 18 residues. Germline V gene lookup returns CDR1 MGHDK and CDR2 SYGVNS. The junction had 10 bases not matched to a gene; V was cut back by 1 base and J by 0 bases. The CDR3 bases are TGTGCCAGCAGTGAATTAGGCCAGCGGGAGGCCCTCTCCTACGAGCAGTACTTC. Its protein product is CASSELGQREALSYEQYF.

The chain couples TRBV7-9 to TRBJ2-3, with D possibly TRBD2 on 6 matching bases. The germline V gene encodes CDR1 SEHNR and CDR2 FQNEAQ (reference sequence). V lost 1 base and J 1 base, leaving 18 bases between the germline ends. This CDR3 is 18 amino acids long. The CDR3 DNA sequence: TGTGCCAGCAGCTTAGTTGCGGCTCTAAGGAGGGGCACAGATACGCAGTATTTT. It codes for CASSLVAALRRGTDTQYF.

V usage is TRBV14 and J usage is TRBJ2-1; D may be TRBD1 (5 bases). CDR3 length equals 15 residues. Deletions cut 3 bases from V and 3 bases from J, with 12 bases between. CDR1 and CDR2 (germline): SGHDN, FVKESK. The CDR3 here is CASSHRLRGYNEQFF. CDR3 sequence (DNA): TGTGCCAGCAGCCATCGTCTTAGGGGCTACAATGAGCAGTTCTTC.

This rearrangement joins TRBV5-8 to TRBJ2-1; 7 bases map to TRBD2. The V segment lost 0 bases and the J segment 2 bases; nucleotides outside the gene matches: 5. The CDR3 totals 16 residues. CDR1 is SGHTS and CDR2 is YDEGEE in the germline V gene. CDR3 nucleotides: TGTGCCAGCAGCTTGGGGGCGGGGAGGGCCTACAATGAGCAGTTCTTC. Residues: CASSLGAGRAYNEQFF.

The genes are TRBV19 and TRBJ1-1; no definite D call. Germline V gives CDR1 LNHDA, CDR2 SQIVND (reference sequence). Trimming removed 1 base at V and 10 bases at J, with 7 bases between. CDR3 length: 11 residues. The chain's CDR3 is CASSIGDRAFF. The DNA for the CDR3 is TGTGCCAGTAGTATAGGGGATAGAGCTTTCTTT.

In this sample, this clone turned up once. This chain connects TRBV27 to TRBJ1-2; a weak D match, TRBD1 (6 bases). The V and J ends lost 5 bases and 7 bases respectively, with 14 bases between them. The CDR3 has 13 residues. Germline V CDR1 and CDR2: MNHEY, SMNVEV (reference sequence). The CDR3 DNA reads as TGTGCCAGCAGTACAGAGGGGGTCCTTGGCTACACCTTC. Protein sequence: CASSTEGVLGYTF.

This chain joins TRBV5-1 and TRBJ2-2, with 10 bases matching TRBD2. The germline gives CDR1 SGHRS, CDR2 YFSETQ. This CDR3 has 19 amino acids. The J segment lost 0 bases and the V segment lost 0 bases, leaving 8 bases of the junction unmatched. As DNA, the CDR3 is TGCGCCAGCAGCTTGGGCTCACTAGCGGGGTTCGCGAACACCGGGGAGCTGTTTTTT. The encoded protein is CASSLGSLAGFANTGELFF.

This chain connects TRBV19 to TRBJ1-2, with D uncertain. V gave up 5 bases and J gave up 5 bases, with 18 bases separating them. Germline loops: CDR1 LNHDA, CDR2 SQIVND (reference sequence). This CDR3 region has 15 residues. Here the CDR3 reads CASSLSRVVIYGYTF. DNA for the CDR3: TGTGCCAGTAGTTTATCAAGGGTTGTGATATATGGCTACACCTTC.

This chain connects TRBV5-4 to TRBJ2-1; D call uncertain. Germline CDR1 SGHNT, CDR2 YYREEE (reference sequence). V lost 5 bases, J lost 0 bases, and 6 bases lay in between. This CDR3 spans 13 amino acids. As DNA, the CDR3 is TGTGCCAGCAGGAGCGACTCCTACAATGAGCAGTTCTTC. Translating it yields CASRSDSYNEQFF.

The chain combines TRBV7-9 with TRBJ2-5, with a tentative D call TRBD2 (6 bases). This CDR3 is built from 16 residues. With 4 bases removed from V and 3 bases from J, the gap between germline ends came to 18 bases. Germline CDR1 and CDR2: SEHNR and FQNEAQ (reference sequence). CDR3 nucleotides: TGTGCCAGCAGCTCCCGTCCCTCGGGAGAGGAAGAGACCCAGTACTTC. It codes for CASSSRPSGEEETQYF.

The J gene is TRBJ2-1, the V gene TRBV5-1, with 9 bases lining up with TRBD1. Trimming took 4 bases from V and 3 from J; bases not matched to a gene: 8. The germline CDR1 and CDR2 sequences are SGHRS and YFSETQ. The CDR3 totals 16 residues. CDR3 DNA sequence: TGCGCCAGCAGCCTGCGGACAGGGGTCCACTACAATGAGCAGTTCTTC. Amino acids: CASSLRTGVHYNEQFF.